This T cell receptor beta chain was recorded in a study of CD8 T cells in ankylosing spondylitis. Study results and limitations: Made up of fewer than ten highly homologous variants, a TCR beta motif appeared characteristic of ankylosing spondylitis blood. Disease-linked clones had a CD8+ phenotype and relatively low frequency in peripheral blood.

Unmatched junction bases numbered 19, after V lost 1 base and J lost 3 bases. The CDR3 contains 19 residues. Concerning this clonotype itself: Its cognate antigen is unknown.

TCRdb reprocessed the 5' RACE reads with MiXCR, giving one entry per CDR3 protein. This sample carries 40,000 to 50,000 distinct CDR3 sequences, roughly 2.5% of them seen once, and the ten largest clones take around 4.5%. The gene calls are TRBV5-3 and TRBJ2-7; TRBD2 matches at 7 bases. TRBV5-3 is placed among ORFs of uncertain function. The source of this sequence is a male donor with ankylosing spondylitis or in good health (not recorded which). The sequencing sample was made of blood, either unsorted or a sorted T cell fraction (not recorded which). The chain's CDR3 is CARSLNWAGESCFSYEQYF. CDR3 sequence (DNA): TGTGCCAGAAGCTTGAATTGGGCGGGAGAATCTTGTTTTAGCTACGAGCAGTACTTC.